This TCR beta chain was identified in a study of shared clonotypes between healthy human individuals. Assay: immunoSEQ multiplex PCR; the TCRdb copy retains only in-frame clones and omits some. The top ten clones hold 9.5% to 15% of a sample with approximately 480,000 clones, about 79% of them seen once. Donation came from healthy HIV-negative adults that had no recent acute infections or vaccinations. V was cut by 0 bases and J by 9 bases, with 10 bases left in between. The CDR3 contains 13 residues. CDR1 is SGHNT, CDR2 YYREEE, per germline (reference sequence). The sequencing input was PBMCs. The J gene is TRBJ2-1, the V gene TRBV5-4; D unclear. This TCR was recovered from a woman aged 40 to 50 in good health. Some clones in this sample may be carry-over from other donors' samples. The CDR3: CASSLDSRREQFF. The CDR3 DNA follows: TGTGCCAGCAGCTTGGATAGTAGACGTGAGCAGTTCTTC.